The entry below describes one TCR beta chain. Its antigen is not known. The record originates from a study of CD8+CD57+ T cells in acquired aplastic anemia. Points from the study as a whole: The same twenty-nine CD8+ CDR3 sequences occurred in patients and in controls. The study found no significant CD8+ Simpson's diversity difference between patients and controls.

Patients chosen for sequencing had CD8+CD57+ cells that had expanded, as shown by flow cytometry. The template used for profiling TCR beta VDJ and CDR3 was genomic DNA. TCRdb re-called the reads through MiXCR, storing one row per CDR3 protein. The sample includes roughly 160,000 distinct CDR3 sequences, 70% to 75% of them seen just once. This receptor was obtained from a human donor with aplastic anemia. The sequenced sample was sorted CD4+, CD8+, or CD8+CD57+ T cells (not recorded which) from PBMCs.

This CDR3 is CASSGQGLAPLHF. The DNA of the CDR3 is TGTGCCAGCAGTGGACAGGGGCTGGCACCCCTCCACTTT. This chain links TRBV2 with TRBJ1-6, with TRBD1 identical over 8 bases. Germline trimming cut 4 bases from V and 11 bases from J; bases unmatched to any gene: 4. Germline V gene sequence: CDR1 SNHLY, CDR2 FYNNEI. CDR3 length equals 13 residues. Looking up the rest from reference TRBV2 and TRBJ1-6 gives the full variable domain: EPEVTQTPSHQVTQMGQEVILRCVPISNHLYFYWYRQILGQKVEFLVSFYNNEISEKSEIFDDQFSVERPDGSNFTLKIRSTKLEDSAMYFCASSGQGLAPLHFGNGTRLTVT.